The clone carrying this T cell receptor (beta chain) was counted only a few times. The data derive from a study of cytomegalovirus exposure and HLA in healthy donors. The PCR was carried out with 60 Vbeta primers and 13 Jbeta primers. TCRdb keeps only in-frame clones here, not all; method: immunoSEQ multiplex PCR. The sample includes over 150,000 clones, about 83% seen only once; the top ten take approximately 4%. Trimming left V 0 bases short and J 11 bases short, with 14 bases between. Germline values: CDR1 MGHRA, CDR2 YSYEKL. This CDR3 is built from 14 residues. The chain has TRBV4-1 and TRBJ1-5; possible D gene TRBD1, 5 bases. This TCR derives from a woman aged 35 to 49 in good health and CMV-seronegative. What was sequenced was PBMCs. CDR3 DNA sequence: TGCGCCAGCAGCCAAGAGGACACCGGCATGGCCCAGCATTTT. Amino acids: CASSQEDTGMAQHF.